One sample yielded the 4 T cell receptor beta chains listed below, sequenced in a study of cytomegalovirus exposure and HLA in healthy donors. This PCR relied on a set of 60 Vbeta primers and 13 Jbeta primers. Assay used: immunoSEQ multiplex PCR; TCRdb lists only in-frame clones, some missing. The table lists tens of thousands of clones, about 80% of them singletons. Sequenced material: PBMCs. The receptors originated from a man in his fifties in good health and CMV-seropositive.

This clone came up a few times. This chain uses TRBV5-1 with TRBJ1-2, with 9 bases fitting TRBD1. This CDR3 has 17 residues. CDR1 is SGHRS and CDR2 is YFSETQ in the germline V gene. With V trimmed by 0 bases and J by 7 bases, 13 bases remained unmatched. Written as DNA, the CDR3 is TGCGCCAGCAGCTTGGGCACAAAGGGACAGGGTTTGGGTGGCTACACCTTC. Translated: CASSLGTKGQGLGGYTF. Based on the CDR3 plus reference TRBV5-1 and TRBJ1-2, the full variable domain is KAGVTQTPRYLIKTRGQQVTLSCSPISGHRSVSWYQQTPGQGLQFLFEYFSETQRNKGNFPGRFSGRQFSNSRSEMNVSTLELGDSALYLCASSLGTKGQGLGGYTFGSGTRLTVV.

CDR3 coding DNA: TGTGCCAGCAGCTCAGGTGGTGGGACAGGGAGCTACGAGCAGTACTTC. This gives the protein CASSSGGGTGSYEQYF. V gene TRBV7-8 combines with J gene TRBJ2-7; 9 nucleotides line up with TRBD1. The V and J ends lost 4 bases and 3 bases, in that order; junction bases with no gene match: 10. The length of the CDR3 is 16 residues. CDR1 and CDR2 (germline): SGHVS, FQNEAQ.

The chain joins TRBV20-1 to TRBJ2-7; D uncertain. The CDR3 extends over 11 amino acids. V lost 7 bases, J lost 0 bases, and 7 bases lay in between. Germline CDR1 is DFQATT and CDR2 is SNEGSKA (reference sequence). The CDR3 sequence is CSVKNSYEQYF. CDR3 DNA sequence: TGCAGTGTTAAAAACTCCTACGAGCAGTACTTC.

Only one count was recorded for this clone. J is TRBJ2-5 and V is TRBV28, with a weak D call TRBD1 (6 bases). The last part of the DNA fits TRBJ2-7 better; the J call may be wrong. The CDR3 length is 14 residues. Germline-derived CDR1 and CDR2 are MDHEN and SYDVKM. In DNA, the CDR3 is TGTGCCAGCAGTCGTCGGGACATCAACTACGAGCAGTACTTC. Its protein is CASSRRDINYEQYF.